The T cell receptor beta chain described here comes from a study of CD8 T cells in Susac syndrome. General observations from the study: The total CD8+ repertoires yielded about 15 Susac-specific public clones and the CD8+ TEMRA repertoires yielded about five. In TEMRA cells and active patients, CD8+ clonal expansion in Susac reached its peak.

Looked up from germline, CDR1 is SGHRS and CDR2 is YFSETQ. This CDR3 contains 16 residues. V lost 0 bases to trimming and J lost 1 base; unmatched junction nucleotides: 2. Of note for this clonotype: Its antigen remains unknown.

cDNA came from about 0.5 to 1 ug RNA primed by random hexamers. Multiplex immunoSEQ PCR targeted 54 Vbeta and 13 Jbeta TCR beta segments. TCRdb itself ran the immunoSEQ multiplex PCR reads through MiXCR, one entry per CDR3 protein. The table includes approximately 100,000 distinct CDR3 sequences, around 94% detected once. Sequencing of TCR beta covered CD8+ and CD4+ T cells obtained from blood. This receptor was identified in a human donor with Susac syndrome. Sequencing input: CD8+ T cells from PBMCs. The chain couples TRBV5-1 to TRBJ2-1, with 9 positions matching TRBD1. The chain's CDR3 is CASSLEGQGSYNEQFF. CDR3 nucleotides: TGCGCCAGCAGCTTGGAGGGACAGGGATCCTACAATGAGCAGTTCTTC.